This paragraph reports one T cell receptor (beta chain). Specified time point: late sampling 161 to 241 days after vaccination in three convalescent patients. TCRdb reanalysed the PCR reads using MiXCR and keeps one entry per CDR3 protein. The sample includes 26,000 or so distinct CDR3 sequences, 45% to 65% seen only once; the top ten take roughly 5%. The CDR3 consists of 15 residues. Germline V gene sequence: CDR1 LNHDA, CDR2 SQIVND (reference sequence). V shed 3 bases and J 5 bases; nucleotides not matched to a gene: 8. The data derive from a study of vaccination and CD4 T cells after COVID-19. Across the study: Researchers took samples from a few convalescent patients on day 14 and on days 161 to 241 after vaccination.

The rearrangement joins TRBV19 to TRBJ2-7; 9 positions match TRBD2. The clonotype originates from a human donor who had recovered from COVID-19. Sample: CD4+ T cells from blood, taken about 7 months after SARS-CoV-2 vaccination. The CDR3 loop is CASSIGGSGRDEQYF. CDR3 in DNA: TGTGCCAGTAGTATTGGCGGTAGCGGGAGAGACGAGCAGTACTTC.